A single sample is the source of the 13 T cell receptor beta chains below, sequenced in a study of blood T cell repertoires in COVID-19. Data came from immunoSEQ multiplex PCR; TCRdb stores just in-frame clones and leaves some out. The repertoire has some 290,000 clones, over 85% of them found once; the top ten carry around 10%. The sequencing input was peripheral blood. Receptors originate from a woman in her twenties or thirties with COVID-19, enrolled during active disease.

The CDR3 region is CASTVSGGLFTDTQYF. In nucleotides, the CDR3 is TGTGCCAGCACGGTGAGCGGGGGCTTATTCACAGATACGCAGTATTTT. The chain is built from TRBV27 and TRBJ2-3; 8 bases are shared with TRBD2. This CDR3 spans 16 amino acids. Germline CDR1 is MNHEY and CDR2 is SMNVEV (reference sequence). The V segment lost 7 bases and the J segment 2 bases; nucleotides outside the gene matches: 11.

J is TRBJ2-1 and V is TRBV30; 10 positions agree with TRBD2. CDR1 GTSNPN and CDR2 SVGIG come from the germline V gene (reference sequence). Trimming removed 1 base from V and 7 bases from J; junction bases left unmatched: 7. The CDR3 sequence is 15 residues long. The CDR3 nucleotides are TGTGCCTGGAGTGGCGAGGAGCGGGGGGGAAATGAGCAGTTCTTC. This translates into CAWSGEERGGNEQFF.

The gene calls are TRBV27 and TRBJ1-5, with 7 bases matching TRBD1. The CDR3 covers 14 residues. Per the germline V gene, CDR1 is MNHEY and CDR2 is SMNVEV (reference sequence). The junction had 7 bases not matched to a gene; V was cut back by 2 bases and J by 9 bases. CDR3 amino acids: CASSLRGLQGPQHF. The CDR3 DNA follows: TGTGCCAGCAGTTTAAGGGGGCTCCAAGGGCCCCAGCATTTT.

V usage is TRBV15 and J usage is TRBJ1-5; D unclear. The germline V and J ends were trimmed by 0 bases and 4 bases, with 28 bases remaining between them. CDR1 is LNHNV, CDR2 YYDKDF, per germline (reference sequence). The CDR3 consists of 21 residues. DNA of the CDR3: TGTGCCACCAGCAGAGACTCTGTTTGGGAGGCGTTGGGTGGGAAAAATCAGCCCCAGCATTTT. Encoded protein: CATSRDSVWEALGGKNQPQHF.

V is TRBV4-1 and J is TRBJ2-5; 12 bases map to TRBD2. The CDR3 runs to 17 residues. Unmatched junction bases numbered 10, after V lost 4 bases and J lost 4 bases. Per germline, CDR1 MGHRA and CDR2 YSYEKL. The CDR3 protein is CASSPRLAGDRGETQYF. DNA for the CDR3: TGCGCCAGCAGCCCCAGACTAGCGGGGGATAGGGGAGAGACCCAGTACTTC.

The V call is TRBV4-1, the J call TRBJ2-7; TRBD2 aligns across 7 bases. CDR3 length equals 11 residues. V was pared by 3 bases and J by 9 bases, with 2 bases of the junction left unmatched. CDR1 MGHRA and CDR2 YSYEKL come from the germline V gene. The CDR3 bases are TGCGCCAGCAGCCAGGCGGGGGTGCAGTACTTC. It translates to CASSQAGVQYF.

In nucleotides, the CDR3 is TGTGCCAGCAGCGCATCTAGCGGGGGGGCCCGTACCGGGGAGCTGTTTTTT. Protein product: CASSASSGGARTGELFF. The chain carries TRBV9 and TRBJ2-2; TRBD2 matches at 12 bases. With V trimmed by 3 bases and J by 5 bases, 8 bases remained unmatched. The CDR3 sequence is 17 residues long. Germline CDR1 is SGDLS and CDR2 is YYNGEE.

This rearrangement joins TRBV27 to TRBJ1-3; no clear D gene. Germline V CDR1 and CDR2: MNHEY, SMNVEV (reference sequence). This CDR3 contains 16 residues. The V and J ends lost 2 bases and 0 bases respectively, with 11 bases between them. Here the CDR3 reads CASSLAGHRSGNTIYF. CDR3 DNA: TGTGCCAGCAGTTTAGCTGGCCATCGCTCTGGAAACACCATATATTTT.

The rearrangement links TRBV9 to TRBJ1-1; maybe TRBD1 (6 bases). Germline values: CDR1 SGDLS, CDR2 YYNGEE. The germline V and J ends were trimmed by 6 bases and 1 base, with 16 bases remaining between them. This CDR3 spans 15 amino acids. In DNA, the CDR3 is TGTGCCAGCACCCTATTGGACAGCCCGAACACTGAAGCTTTCTTT. It specifies CASTLLDSPNTEAFF.

The rearrangement links TRBV6-5 to TRBJ1-6; D is uncertain. Germline V lookup: CDR1 MNHEY, CDR2 SVGAGI. V lost 0 bases and J 10 bases, leaving 7 bases between the germline ends. CDR3 length: 13 amino acids. The CDR3 here is CASSYSAGSPLHF. DNA for the CDR3: TGTGCCAGCAGTTACTCGGCAGGATCACCCCTCCACTTT.

The genes are TRBV5-4 and TRBJ1-1; no clear D gene. Germline loops: CDR1 SGHNT, CDR2 YYREEE (reference sequence). Trimming left V 0 bases short and J 10 bases short, with 19 bases between. This CDR3 is built from 15 residues. The CDR3 DNA is TGTGCCAGCAGCTTGGAGGTGGAGGCAGCGTCGGGAGCTTTCTTT. Translating it yields CASSLEVEAASGAFF.

The V call is TRBV19, the J call TRBJ1-5; a possible D gene is TRBD1 (6 bases). This CDR3 spans 12 amino acids. V shed 10 bases and J shed 4 bases, with 11 bases lying between them. Germline V gives CDR1 LNHDA, CDR2 SQIVND (reference sequence). The CDR3 spells CATQGNNQPQHF. CDR3 sequence (DNA): TGTGCCACCCAGGGGAATAATCAGCCCCAGCATTTT. The variable domain in full, with the rest retrieved from reference TRBV19 and TRBJ1-5, is DGGITQSPKYLFRKEGQNVTLSCEQNLNHDAMYWYRQDPGQGLRLIYYSQIVNDFQKGDIAEGYSVSREKKESFPLTVTSAQKNPTAFYLCATQGNNQPQHFGDGTRLSIL.

This clone was counted only a few times. The chain combines TRBV5-1 with TRBJ1-5; tentatively, D is TRBD1 (6 bases). Trimming took off 7 bases at V and 1 base at J, with 15 bases between the two ends. The CDR3 is 15 residues long. From germline, CDR1 is SGHRS and CDR2 YFSETQ. The CDR3 DNA reads as TGCGCCAGCTCCCCGGGGGGCTTAAGCAATCAGCCCCAGCATTTT. Encoded protein: CASSPGGLSNQPQHF.